The 18 T cell receptor beta chains reported below all come from one sample, sequenced in a study of cytomegalovirus exposure and HLA in healthy donors. It was with 60 Vbeta and 13 Jbeta primers that the PCR ran. Clones were sequenced by immunoSEQ multiplex PCR, and TCRdb holds only the in-frame ones, with some missing. In the table there are 100,000 to 150,000 clones, around three fifths of which are singletons. Sequencing input: PBMCs. Receptors were obtained from a middle-aged woman in good health and CMV-seropositive.

The rearrangement uses TRBV7-9 and TRBJ2-1, with D tentatively TRBD2 (7 bases). CDR3 length equals 18 residues. V was clipped by 1 base and J by 6 bases, with 22 bases between them. Germline V gene sequence: CDR1 SEHNR, CDR2 FQNEAQ (reference sequence). CDR3 in DNA: TGTGCCAGCAGCTTAGGGCTAGCGGTGGGGGGGGCCCCCAATGAGCAGTTCTTC. Translation: CASSLGLAVGGAPNEQFF.

This clone was counted a single time. V gene TRBV7-2 combines with J gene TRBJ2-2; 10 nucleotides line up with TRBD2. The germline V gene has CDR1 SGHTA and CDR2 FQGNSA. This CDR3 comprises 17 residues. The trim removed 1 base at V and 0 bases at J, leaving 2 bases unmatched. In nucleotides, the CDR3 is TGTGCCAGCAGCTTAGTTACTAGCGGGGCGAACACCGGGGAGCTGTTTTTT. Its protein is CASSLVTSGANTGELFF.

J is TRBJ2-7 and V is TRBV25-1; the D is unclear. The CDR3 has 10 amino acids. CDR1 is MGHDK, CDR2 SYGVNS, per germline. Trimming removed 6 bases at V and 7 bases at J, with 7 bases between. The CDR3 nucleotides are TGTGCCAGCAGCGACTGGGAGCAGTACTTC. This encodes CASSDWEQYF.

The rearrangement links TRBV2 to TRBJ2-3; the D gene is possibly TRBD1 (6 bases). Germline lookup yields CDR1 SNHLY and CDR2 FYNNEI. V lost 8 bases and J lost 2, with 14 bases in between. This CDR3 is 14 amino acids long. For the CDR3, the DNA is TGTGCCAGCGAAAAGGGGGTGTTCACAGATACGCAGTATTTT. It is translated as CASEKGVFTDTQYF.

This clone has more than one count but fewer than ten. The chain recombines TRBV18 with TRBJ1-6, with unresolved D. The germline gives CDR1 KGHSH, CDR2 LQKENI. The CDR3 totals 14 residues. The V end lost 2 bases, the J end lost 10 bases, and 12 bases lay between the germline ends. DNA for the CDR3: TGTGCCAGCTCACCAGAGGGCGGTCACTCACCCCTCCACTTT. Translating gives CASSPEGGHSPLHF. The whole variable domain, remainder taken from reference TRBV18 and TRBJ1-6, is NAGVMQNPRHLVRRRGQEARLRCSPMKGHSHVYWYRQLPEEGLKFMVYLQKENIIDESGMPKERFSAEFPKEGPSILRIQQVVRGDSAAYFCASSPEGGHSPLHFGNGTRLTVT.

The rearrangement joins TRBV10-3 to TRBJ1-4; tentative D call: TRBD1 (6 bases). Germline V gene lookup returns CDR1 ENHRY and CDR2 SYGVKD. The CDR3 is made up of 15 amino acids. The V end was cut by 6 bases, the J end by 0 bases, with 11 bases between. CDR3 sequence reads: CAIRAQGATNEKLFF. The CDR3 region has the DNA TGTGCCATCAGGGCACAGGGAGCAACTAATGAAAAACTGTTTTTT.

The CDR3 region is CASSGRDRDDYGYTF. The CDR3 coding sequence is TGTGCCAGCTCAGGGCGGGACAGGGACGACTATGGCTACACCTTC. J is TRBJ1-2 and V is TRBV18; 9 bases are shared with TRBD1. V shed 5 bases, J shed 3 bases, and the junction held 7 bases outside the gene matches. Germline CDR1 and CDR2: KGHSH and LQKENI. The CDR3 covers 15 residues. The complete variable domain, with remaining parts taken from reference TRBV18 and TRBJ1-2, reads NAGVMQNPRHLVRRRGQEARLRCSPMKGHSHVYWYRQLPEEGLKFMVYLQKENIIDESGMPKERFSAEFPKEGPSILRIQQVVRGDSAAYFCASSGRDRDDYGYTFGSGTRLTVV.

The gene calls are TRBV19 and TRBJ1-2; tentative D call: TRBD1 (6 bases). Trimming stripped 3 bases from V and 3 bases from J, with 8 bases between. Germline CDR1 reads LNHDA; CDR2 reads SQIVND (reference sequence). This CDR3 contains 13 residues. The CDR3 nucleotides read TGTGCCAGTAGTATTTCAGGGGACTATGGCTACACCTTC. Protein sequence: CASSISGDYGYTF.

This clone was detected a few times. The chain is built from TRBV7-3 and TRBJ2-3, with 7 positions matching TRBD2. The CDR3 loop spans 16 amino acids. V lost 2 bases, J lost 0 bases, and 5 bases stayed unmatched. The V gene's germline CDR1 is SGHTA and CDR2 FQGTGA. CDR3 in DNA: TGTGCCAGCAGCTTAGCGGGAGCGCGTAGCACAGATACGCAGTATTTT. It yields the protein CASSLAGARSTDTQYF.

This clone was found many times. Other DNA sequences of this sample code for an identical CDR3. This rearrangement joins TRBV5-6 to TRBJ2-1; 9 bases align to TRBD1. V gave up 0 bases and J gave up 2 bases; unmatched junction bases: 0. This CDR3 region has 15 residues. Germline V gene lookup returns CDR1 SGHDT and CDR2 YYEEEE. DNA for the CDR3: TGTGCCAGCAGCTTGGGGGACAGGGCCTACAATGAGCAGTTCTTC. It specifies CASSLGDRAYNEQFF.

This clone was detected a few times. The V gene is TRBV28, the J gene TRBJ2-1; 7 bases are a match to TRBD2. V shed 6 bases and J 1 base; nucleotides not matched to a gene: 12. Germline values: CDR1 MDHEN, CDR2 SYDVKM. The CDR3 has 17 residues. CDR3 coding DNA: TGTGCCAGCAGCCCCCAGGCGGGGGTCCGTTCCTACAATGAGCAGTTCTTC. Residues: CASSPQAGVRSYNEQFF.

This clone has just a few counts. V and J are TRBV11-3 and TRBJ2-7, with 7 nucleotides matching TRBD1. The V gene end was trimmed by 2 bases and the J gene end by 0 bases; junction bases not matched to a gene: 7. Germline V CDR1 and CDR2: SGHNT, YENEEA. The CDR3 consists of 16 residues. CDR3 in amino acids: CASSLRQGAFSYEQYF. The DNA for the CDR3 is TGTGCCAGCAGCTTACGACAGGGCGCCTTCTCCTACGAGCAGTACTTC.

This clone was counted a few times. The J gene is TRBJ1-1, the V gene TRBV6-1; a weak D match, TRBD1 (6 bases). The ends were cut back, 3 bases at V and 4 bases at J, with 15 bases in the middle. CDR1 is MNHNS, CDR2 SASEGT, per germline. The CDR3 loop spans 15 amino acids. CDR3 DNA sequence: TGTGCCAGCAGTGAGAAGCAGGGGCTAGGCACTGAAGCTTTCTTT. This sequence encodes CASSEKQGLGTEAFF.

A few counts support this clone. The rearrangement links TRBV6-6 to TRBJ2-5; 10 bases are shared with TRBD1. Trimming removed 6 bases from V and 2 bases from J; junction bases left unmatched: 6. The germline CDR1 and CDR2 sequences are MNHNY and SVGAGI (reference sequence). CDR3 length: 15 amino acids. Written as DNA, the CDR3 is TGTGCCAGCAGGAACGGACAGGGGGTACAAGAGACCCAGTACTTC. Encoded protein: CASRNGQGVQETQYF.

V usage is TRBV23-1 and J usage is TRBJ1-5; 7 bases agree with TRBD1. TRBV23-1 counts as an open reading frame of uncertain function. The CDR3 has 20 residues. The V and J ends lost 8 bases and 1 base, in that order; junction bases with no gene match: 23. The CDR3 loop reads CASPRGIRDSGSRSNQPQHF. In DNA, the CDR3 is TGCGCCAGCCCCCGAGGGATCCGGGACAGCGGTTCGCGGAGCAATCAGCCCCAGCATTTT.

To note about this clone: Germline and junction disagree at one end, which may indicate a read error. This rearrangement joins TRBV11-3 to TRBJ1-2, with D hard to call. In germline, CDR1 is SGHNT, CDR2 YENEEA. The CDR3 runs 13 residues. This CDR3 is CASSLGRDYGYPF. CDR3 coding DNA: TGTGCCAGCAGCTTAGGCAGAGACTATGGCTACCCCTTC. Full variable domain (outside the CDR3, taken from reference TRBV11-3 and TRBJ1-2): EAGVVQSPRYKIIEKKQPVAFWCNPISGHNTLYWYLQNLGQGPELLIRYENEEAVDDSQLPKDRFSAERLKGVDSTLKIQPAELGDSAVYLCASSLGRDYGYPFGSGTRLTVV.

This clone was recorded only once. The V gene is TRBV6-1, the J gene TRBJ2-1, with D hard to call. Germline V lookup: CDR1 MNHNS, CDR2 SASEGT. The CDR3 spans 12 residues. The V and J ends lost 6 bases and 8 bases respectively, with 11 bases between them. The CDR3 spells CASRGMAYEQFF. The CDR3 DNA sequence: TGTGCCAGCAGGGGCATGGCGTATGAGCAGTTCTTC.

This chain connects TRBV6-1 to TRBJ2-7, with D unclear. The V gene lost 5 bases and the J gene lost 4 bases, with 15 bases spanning the gap. From germline, CDR1 is MNHNS and CDR2 SASEGT. The CDR3 length is 14 residues. This CDR3 reads CASSTWASGYEQYF. The CDR3 nucleotides are TGTGCCAGCAGTACTTGGGCCTCTGGGTACGAGCAGTACTTC.